Below, 20 T cell receptor beta chains from the same sample are listed, as sequenced in a study of response to subunit inactivated influenza vaccine. TCRdb passed the RT-PCR reads through MiXCR, listing each CDR3 protein once. The profile shows 600,000 to 700,000 distinct CDR3 sequences, 12% to 15% of them singletons. Source: PBMCs from blood, taken 14 to 15 days before vaccination. These receptors were obtained from a man aged 50-59 years who received an inactivated influenza vaccine.

The chain links TRBV20-1 to TRBJ2-5; the D is unclear. The CDR3 is 13 amino acids. Between the trimmed V and J ends, which lost 0 bases and 3 bases, there was a span of 8 bases. Per germline, CDR1 DFQATT and CDR2 SNEGSKA (reference sequence). CDR3 residues: CSARDVDEETQYF. CDR3 nucleotide sequence: TGCAGTGCTAGAGATGTAGACGAAGAGACCCAGTACTTC.

A few counts support this clonotype. V is TRBV10-3 and J is TRBJ2-2; D is possibly TRBD2 (5 bases). Germline V CDR1 and CDR2: ENHRY, SYGVKD. Trimming cost V 10 bases and J 1 base, with 16 bases left between them. This CDR3 contains 15 residues. CDR3 loop: CATIRELLNTGELFF. DNA for the CDR3: TGTGCCACGATAAGGGAGTTATTGAACACCGGGGAGCTGTTTTTT.

V is TRBV4-1 and J is TRBJ1-5; D uncertain. Germline CDR1 is MGHRA and CDR2 is YSYEKL. V was clipped by 1 base and J by 7 bases, with 11 bases between them. This CDR3 is built from 14 residues. The CDR3 protein is CASSQVRADQPQHF. The CDR3 nucleotides are TGCGCCAGCAGCCAAGTAAGAGCAGACCAGCCCCAGCATTTT.

This clonotype turned up a few times. The chain carries TRBV5-1 and TRBJ2-3, with D possibly being TRBD1 or TRBD2 (5 bases each). Per the germline V gene, CDR1 is SGHRS and CDR2 is YFSETQ. V was cut by 1 base and J by 5 bases, with 14 bases left in between. The CDR3 covers 15 residues. The CDR3 reads CASSLPDGAGDTQYF. The CDR3 DNA sequence: TGCGCCAGCAGCTTGCCTGACGGGGCGGGAGATACGCAGTATTTT.

V usage is TRBV7-7 and J usage is TRBJ2-5, with TRBD2 as a possible D gene (5 bases). CDR3 size: 14 residues. CDR1 and CDR2 from the germline V gene are SSHAT and FNYEAQ (reference sequence). Trimming left V 1 base short and J 5 bases short, with 11 bases between. For the CDR3, the DNA is TGTGCCAGCAGCTTAGGAGTGAGGAGGGAGACCCAGTACTTC. It is translated as CASSLGVRRETQYF.

The gene calls are TRBV25-1 and TRBJ2-2; 14 nucleotides match TRBD2. The CDR3 is made up of 16 amino acids. J lost 14 bases, V lost 1 base, and 9 bases had no gene match. Germline V gene sequence: CDR1 MGHDK, CDR2 SYGVNS. CDR3 in amino acids: CASSESGTSGRGGLFF. For the CDR3, the DNA is TGTGCCAGCAGTGAATCCGGGACTAGCGGGAGAGGGGGTCTGTTTTTT.

The CDR3 region is CASSPGTGLFSEQYF. The CDR3 region has the DNA TGTGCCAGCTCACCCGGGACAGGGCTGTTCTCCGAGCAGTACTTC. The chain uses TRBV18 and TRBJ2-7; 9 bases map to TRBD1. V lost 3 bases to trimming and J lost 6 bases; unmatched junction nucleotides: 9. Germline V CDR1 and CDR2: KGHSH, LQKENI. The CDR3 extends over 15 amino acids.

This chain uses TRBV7-2 with TRBJ1-4; TRBD1 matches 7 bases. V shed 3 bases, J shed 4 bases, and the junction held 5 bases outside the gene matches. The germline CDR1 and CDR2 sequences are SGHTA and FQGNSA. This CDR3 spans 15 amino acids. CDR3: CASSLAGGVNEKLFF. The CDR3 DNA reads TGTGCCAGCAGCTTGGCAGGGGGAGTTAATGAAAAACTGTTTTTT.

The chain has TRBV12-3 or TRBV12-4 and TRBJ2-5; D unclear. The CDR3 spans 15 residues. Trimming pared 3 bases from V and 0 bases from J, leaving 11 bases between. DNA of the CDR3: TGTGCCAGCAGTTTCACCCCTCCCAACCAAGAGACCCAGTACTTC. Amino acids: CASSFTPPNQETQYF.

The chain employs TRBV4-2 and TRBJ2-1; D perhaps matches TRBD1 (5 bases). V lost 0 bases and J lost 0, with 15 bases in between. The CDR3 spans 18 residues. Germline lookup yields CDR1 LGHNA and CDR2 YNFKEQ. CDR3 sequence reads: CASSQDWPSRASYNEQFF. The CDR3 coding sequence is TGTGCCAGCAGCCAAGATTGGCCCTCCAGGGCCTCCTACAATGAGCAGTTCTTC.

This clonotype was observed a handful of times. This chain uses TRBV7-9 with TRBJ1-5; D might be TRBD1 (6 bases). The CDR3 runs to 16 residues. V was trimmed by 1 base and J by 6 bases, leaving 16 bases between them. CDR1 is SEHNR and CDR2 is FQNEAQ in the germline V gene (reference sequence). CDR3 bases: TGTGCCAGCAGCTTAGGAGGCGGGGGGCGCGTTCAGCCCCAGCATTTT. The encoded protein is CASSLGGGGRVQPQHF.

In its sample, this clonotype was seen a few times. V and J are TRBV4-3 and TRBJ2-2, with TRBD2 matching over 10 bases. Looked up from germline, CDR1 is LGHNA and CDR2 is YSLEER. The CDR3 has 15 residues. The ends lost 7 bases at V and 6 bases at J; junction bases unmatched: 8. CDR3 region: CASMPSGSGPGELFF. CDR3 coding DNA: TGCGCCAGCATGCCTAGCGGGAGTGGTCCCGGGGAGCTGTTTTTT.

The chain uses TRBV12-3 or TRBV12-4 and TRBJ2-6; 9 bases line up with TRBD1. This CDR3 contains 17 residues. V shed 6 bases, J shed 4 bases, and the junction held 10 bases outside the gene matches. For the CDR3, the DNA is TGTGCCAGCAGCCTCGGGACAGGGTGGGTCGGGGCCAACGTCCTGACTTTC. Residues: CASSLGTGWVGANVLTF.

The V and J genes are TRBV5-1 and TRBJ1-5, with unresolved D. V was cut by 0 bases and J by 5 bases, with 6 bases left in between. The germline CDR1 and CDR2 sequences are SGHRS and YFSETQ. This CDR3 is 13 amino acids long. The DNA of the CDR3 is TGCGCCAGCAGCTTGGCAGCCGATCAGCCCCAGCATTTT. The encoded protein is CASSLAADQPQHF.

This clonotype turned up a few times. The chain joins TRBV9 to TRBJ2-3; possible D gene TRBD2, 6 bases. The CDR3 runs to 16 residues. Germline CDR1 is SGDLS and CDR2 is YYNGEE. V gave up 1 base and J gave up 2 bases, with 14 bases separating them. The CDR3, as DNA: TGTGCCAGCAGCGTAAGTGCGGGGCGATTCACAGATACGCAGTATTTT. This translates into CASSVSAGRFTDTQYF.

This clonotype appeared many times. The chain employs TRBV12-3 or TRBV12-4 and TRBJ1-1; D might be TRBD1 (5 bases). The CDR3 is made up of 14 amino acids. V was trimmed by 6 bases and J by 1 base, leaving 12 bases between them. The CDR3 bases are TGTGCCAGCAGCCCTAGACAGAAGAACACTGAAGCTTTCTTT. It is translated as CASSPRQKNTEAFF.

This sequence joins TRBV2 and TRBJ1-1; D remains unclear. V was clipped by 1 base and J by 5 bases, with 8 bases between them. The V gene's germline CDR1 is SNHLY and CDR2 FYNNEI. The CDR3 loop spans 13 amino acids. This chain's CDR3 is CASSEEVLTEAFF. In nucleotides, the CDR3 is TGTGCCAGCAGTGAAGAGGTTTTGACTGAAGCTTTCTTT. The full variable domain, in which reference TRBV2 and TRBJ1-1 provide the parts outside the CDR3, is EPEVTQTPSHQVTQMGQEVILRCVPISNHLYFYWYRQILGQKVEFLVSFYNNEISEKSEIFDDQFSVERPDGSNFTLKIRSTKLEDSAMYFCASSEEVLTEAFFGQGTRLTVV.

The gene calls are TRBV2 and TRBJ2-7; a possible D gene is TRBD2 (5 bases). Germline CDR1 and CDR2: SNHLY and FYNNEI. Trimming left V 3 bases short and J 0 bases short, with 9 bases between. This CDR3 comprises 14 residues. The CDR3 DNA is TGTGCCAGCAGTGAGCGGAGGAGCTCCTACGAGCAGTACTTC. It yields the protein CASSERRSSYEQYF. Filled out from reference TRBV2 and TRBJ2-7, the complete variable domain reads EPEVTQTPSHQVTQMGQEVILRCVPISNHLYFYWYRQILGQKVEFLVSFYNNEISEKSEIFDDQFSVERPDGSNFTLKIRSTKLEDSAMYFCASSERRSSYEQYFGPGTRLTVT.

J is TRBJ2-1 and V is TRBV7-9, with unresolved D. The CDR3 covers 14 residues. V dropped 1 base and J dropped 10 bases, with 14 bases sitting between them. Germline assignment: CDR1 SEHNR and CDR2 FQNEAQ (reference sequence). The CDR3 loop reads CASSLGTVGGEQFF. DNA for the CDR3: TGTGCCAGCAGCTTAGGTACAGTCGGTGGGGAGCAGTTCTTC.

This clonotype came up a few times. The chain is built from TRBV12-3 or TRBV12-4 and TRBJ2-7; D possibly corresponds to TRBD2 (6 bases). CDR3 size: 15 residues. V lost 7 bases, J lost 12 bases, and 28 bases lay in between. The CDR3: CASNPGGAGPTNPYF. The CDR3 DNA follows: TGTGCCAGCAATCCCGGGGGAGCGGGCCCTACTAATCCGTACTTC.